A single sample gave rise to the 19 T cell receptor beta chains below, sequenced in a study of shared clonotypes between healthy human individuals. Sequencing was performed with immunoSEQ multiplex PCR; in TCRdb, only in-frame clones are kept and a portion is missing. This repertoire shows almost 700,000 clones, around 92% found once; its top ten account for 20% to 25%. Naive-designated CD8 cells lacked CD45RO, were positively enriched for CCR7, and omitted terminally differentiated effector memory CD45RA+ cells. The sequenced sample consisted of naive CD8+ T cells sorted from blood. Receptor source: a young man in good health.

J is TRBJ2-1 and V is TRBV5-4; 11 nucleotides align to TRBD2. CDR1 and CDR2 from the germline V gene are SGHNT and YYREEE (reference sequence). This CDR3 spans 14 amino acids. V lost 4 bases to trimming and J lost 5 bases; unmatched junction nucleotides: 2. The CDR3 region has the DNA TGTGCCAGCAGCCCGACTAGCGGGAACAATGAGCAGTTCTTC. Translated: CASSPTSGNNEQFF. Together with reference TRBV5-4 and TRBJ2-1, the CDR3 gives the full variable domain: ETGVTQSPTHLIKTRGQQVTLRCSSQSGHNTVSWYQQALGQGPQFIFQYYREEENGRGNFPPRFSGLQFPNYSSELNVNALELDDSALYLCASSPTSGNNEQFFGPGTRLTVL.

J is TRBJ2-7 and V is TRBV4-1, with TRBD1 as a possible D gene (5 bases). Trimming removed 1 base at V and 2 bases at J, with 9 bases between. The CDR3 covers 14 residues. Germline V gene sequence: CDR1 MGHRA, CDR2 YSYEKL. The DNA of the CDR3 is TGCGCCAGCAGCCAAGGACAGATTGCCTACGAGCAGTACTTC. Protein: CASSQGQIAYEQYF.

CDR3 amino acids: CASILSGAGYGYTF. In DNA, the CDR3 is TGTGCCAGCATCCTATCAGGAGCGGGCTATGGCTACACCTTC. The rearrangement joins TRBV5-6 to TRBJ1-2; D not resolved. The germline V gene has CDR1 SGHDT and CDR2 YYEEEE. The CDR3 sequence is 14 residues long. The V end was cut by 6 bases, the J end by 4 bases, with 16 bases between.

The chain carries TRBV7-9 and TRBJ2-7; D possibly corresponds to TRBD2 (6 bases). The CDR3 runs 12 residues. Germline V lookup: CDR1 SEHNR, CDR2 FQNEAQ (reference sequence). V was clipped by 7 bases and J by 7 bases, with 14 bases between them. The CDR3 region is CASKTAAGEQYF. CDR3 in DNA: TGTGCCAGCAAGACAGCGGCGGGGGAGCAGTACTTC.

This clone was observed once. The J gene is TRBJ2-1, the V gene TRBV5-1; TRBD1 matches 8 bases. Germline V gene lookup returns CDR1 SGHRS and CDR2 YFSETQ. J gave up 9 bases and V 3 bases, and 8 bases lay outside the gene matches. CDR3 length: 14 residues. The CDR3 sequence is CASSSPQGAGEQFF. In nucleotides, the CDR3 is TGCGCCAGCAGCTCCCCCCAGGGGGCGGGTGAGCAGTTCTTC.

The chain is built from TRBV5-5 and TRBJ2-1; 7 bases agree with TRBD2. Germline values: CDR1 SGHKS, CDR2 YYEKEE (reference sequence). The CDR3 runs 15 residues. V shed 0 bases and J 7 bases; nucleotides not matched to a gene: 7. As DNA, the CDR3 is TGTGCCAGCAGCTTGGTGTCACTAGCGTTGAATGAGCAGTTCTTC. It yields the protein CASSLVSLALNEQFF.

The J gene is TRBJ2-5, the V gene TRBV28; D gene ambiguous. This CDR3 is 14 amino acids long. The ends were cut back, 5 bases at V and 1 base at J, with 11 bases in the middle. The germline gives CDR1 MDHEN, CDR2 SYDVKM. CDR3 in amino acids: CASSQTHVQETQYF. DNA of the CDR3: TGTGCCAGCAGTCAAACTCACGTCCAAGAGACCCAGTACTTC.

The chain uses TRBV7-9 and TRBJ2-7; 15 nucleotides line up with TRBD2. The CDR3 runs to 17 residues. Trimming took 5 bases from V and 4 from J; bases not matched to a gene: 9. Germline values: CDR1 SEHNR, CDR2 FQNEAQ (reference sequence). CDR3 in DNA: TGTGCCAGCAGCCCACCCCCGGGACTAGCGGGAGGATACGAGCAGTACTTC. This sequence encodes CASSPPPGLAGGYEQYF. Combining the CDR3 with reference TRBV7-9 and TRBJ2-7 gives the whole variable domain DTGVSQNPRHKITKRGQNVTFRCDPISEHNRLYWYRQTLGQGPEFLTYFQNEAQLEKSRLLSDRFSAERPKGSFSTLEIQRTEQGDSAMYLCASSPPPGLAGGYEQYFGPGTRLTVT.

The CDR3 reads CASSLLAGITEAFF. Written as DNA, the CDR3 is TGTGCCAGCAGCCTTCTAGCGGGGATCACTGAAGCTTTCTTT. The chain is built from TRBV6-5 and TRBJ1-1; the D is unclear. CDR1 is MNHEY and CDR2 is SVGAGI in the germline V gene. The V and J ends lost 6 bases and 4 bases respectively, with 15 bases between them. The CDR3 sequence is 14 residues long.

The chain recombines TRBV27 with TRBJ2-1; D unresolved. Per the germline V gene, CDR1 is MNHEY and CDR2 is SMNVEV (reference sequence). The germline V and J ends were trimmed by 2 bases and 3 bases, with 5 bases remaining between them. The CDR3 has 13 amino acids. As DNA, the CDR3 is TGTGCCAGCAGTTTAGAAAACTACAATGAGCAGTTCTTC. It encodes CASSLENYNEQFF.

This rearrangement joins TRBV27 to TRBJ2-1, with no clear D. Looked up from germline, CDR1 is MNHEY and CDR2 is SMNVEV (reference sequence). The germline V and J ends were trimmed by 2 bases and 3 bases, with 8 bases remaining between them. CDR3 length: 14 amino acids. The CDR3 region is CASSLNWNYNEQFF. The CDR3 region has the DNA TGTGCCAGCAGTTTAAACTGGAACTACAATGAGCAGTTCTTC.

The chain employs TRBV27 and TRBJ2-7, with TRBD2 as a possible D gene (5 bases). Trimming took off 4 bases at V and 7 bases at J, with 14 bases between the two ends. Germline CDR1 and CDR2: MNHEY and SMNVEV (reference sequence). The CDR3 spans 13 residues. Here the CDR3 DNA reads TGTGCCAGCAGTTACGGGGAGAGGAGGGAGCAGTACTTC. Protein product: CASSYGERREQYF.

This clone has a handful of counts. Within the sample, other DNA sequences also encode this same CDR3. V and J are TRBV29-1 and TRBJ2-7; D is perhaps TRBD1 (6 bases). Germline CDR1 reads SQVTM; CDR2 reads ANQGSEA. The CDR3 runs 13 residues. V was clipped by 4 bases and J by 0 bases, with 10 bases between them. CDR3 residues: CSVGAGDSYEQYF. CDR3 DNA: TGCAGCGTTGGGGCAGGGGACTCCTACGAGCAGTACTTC.

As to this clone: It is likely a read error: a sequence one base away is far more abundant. The CDR3 loop is CASSAGTSDTDTQYF. CDR3 DNA sequence: TGTGCCAGCAGTGCCGGGACTAGCGACACAGATACGCAGTATTTT. V and J are TRBV6-4 and TRBJ2-3; 10 bases match TRBD2. The CDR3 contains 15 residues. Germline V gene sequence: CDR1 MRHNA, CDR2 SNTAGT. The junction had 3 bases not matched to a gene; V was cut back by 4 bases and J by 2 bases.

CDR3 region: CASGTRGDLAKNIQYF. Here the CDR3 DNA reads TGTGCCAGCGGGACCCGAGGAGATCTAGCCAAAAACATTCAGTACTTC. The chain has TRBV27 and TRBJ2-4; D may correspond to TRBD1 or TRBD2 (5 bases each). The V end lost 8 bases, the J end lost 0 bases, and 17 bases lay between the germline ends. CDR3 length: 16 amino acids. Germline values: CDR1 MNHEY, CDR2 SMNVEV (reference sequence).

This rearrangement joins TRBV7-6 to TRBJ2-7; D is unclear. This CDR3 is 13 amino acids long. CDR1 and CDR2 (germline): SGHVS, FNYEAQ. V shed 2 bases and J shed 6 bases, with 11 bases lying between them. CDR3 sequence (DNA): TGTGCCAGCAGCTTAAGAGACATGGCCGAGCAGTACTTC. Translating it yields CASSLRDMAEQYF.

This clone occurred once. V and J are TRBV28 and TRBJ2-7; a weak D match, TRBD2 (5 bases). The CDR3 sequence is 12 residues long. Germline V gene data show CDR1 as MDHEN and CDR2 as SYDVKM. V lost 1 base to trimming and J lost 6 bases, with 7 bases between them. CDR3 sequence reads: CASSLLGSEQYF. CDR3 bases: TGTGCCAGCAGTTTATTGGGGAGCGAGCAGTACTTC.

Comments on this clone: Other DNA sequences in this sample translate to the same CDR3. The CDR3 protein is CATSRDLSYEQYF. The DNA for the CDR3 is TGTGCCACCAGCAGGGACCTCAGCTACGAGCAGTACTTC. This rearrangement joins TRBV15 to TRBJ2-7; no firm D call. The CDR3 is made up of 13 amino acids. The ends were cut back, 3 bases at V and 3 bases at J, with 9 bases in the middle. Germline V lookup: CDR1 LNHNV, CDR2 YYDKDF (reference sequence). The full variable domain, rest sourced from reference TRBV15 and TRBJ2-7, is DAMVIQNPRYQVTQFGKPVTLSCSQTLNHNVMYWYQQKSSQAPKLLFHYYDKDFNNEADTPDNFQSRRPNTSFCFLDIRSPGLGDTAMYLCATSRDLSYEQYFGPGTRLTVT.

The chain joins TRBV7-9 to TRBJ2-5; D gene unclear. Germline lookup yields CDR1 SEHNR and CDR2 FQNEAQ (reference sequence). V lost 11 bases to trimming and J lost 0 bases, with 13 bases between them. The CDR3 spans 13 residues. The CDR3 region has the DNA TGTGCCGGCTCGTGGCTAGACCAAGAGACCCAGTACTTC. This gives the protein CAGSWLDQETQYF.